This TCR beta chain was recorded in a study of vaccination effects on CD4 cells after COVID-19. Overall study context: At 16 days and one week before vaccination, a couple of convalescent patients gave samples. Study-level points and caveats: Convalescent patients in the study were few, and early post-infection timepoints were absent. Substantial clonal contraction characterized both infection- and vaccine-induced clones late after vaccination.

Within the ViraFEST assay, antigen-specific CD4+ T cells underwent expansion with viral peptide pools prior to sequencing. Cells that had been cultured for roughly ten days were the source of isolated CD4+ T cells. The person had a PCR-confirmed SARS-CoV-2 infection during March to December 2020. A density of over 1.5 million PBMC per well was used; these cells were cultured with approximately 9.1 IU/ml IL-2 and about 9.5 ug/ml peptides. About this clone: What it binds is not known.

Germline V gene sequence: CDR1 LNHDA, CDR2 SQIVND (reference sequence). The CDR3 sequence is 14 residues long. The ends were cut back, 4 bases at V and 1 base at J, with 7 bases in the middle. Clones were sequenced by immunoSEQ multiplex PCR, and TCRdb holds only the in-frame ones, with some missing. The profile covers about 27,000 clones, with roughly 71% appearing a single time and around 20% taken by the ten largest. This chain uses TRBV19 with TRBJ1-4, with D hard to call. The sequence came from a human donor who had a prior SARS-CoV-2 infection. The sequencing here drew on CD4+ T cells from PBMCs cultured with SARS-CoV-2 spike peptides, taken before COVID-19 vaccination. The CDR3: CASSRYITNEKLFF. The CDR3 nucleotides read TGTGCCAGTAGTAGATATATAACTAATGAAAAACTGTTTTTT.